This T cell receptor beta chain is from a study of technical replicates of blood from a few donors (dated by TCRdb to 2017 to 2019). The germline V gene supplies CDR1 SNHLY and CDR2 FYNNEI. V is cut back by 6 bases and J by 4 bases, with 9 bases in the junction unmatched. Reading from cysteine to phenylalanine, the CDR3 counts 14 amino acids. The sequence is cut down to CDR3 DNA, 42 bases in frame from base 1. Library method: the immunoSEQ multiplex PCR assay. The table was pulled from immuneACCESS by TCRdb, which kept in-frame rearrangements only. Such tables lose some clones; where checked, under half of the loss comes from unresolved V genes, and the rest has no known cause. For this sample the table gives about 89,000 clones, of which about 94% were detected only once. The top ten clonotypes cover 0.24% of the sample. Points on this clone: Its antigen remains undetermined. No base-level quality is on record; no much larger clone is a single base apart.

The V and J segments used are TRBV2 and TRBJ2-7, and 7 bases in between align with TRBD1. Material for sequencing was T cells isolated from PBMCs. This receptor was obtained from a human donor in good health. The sequenced DNA: TGTGCCAGCAGCCTGACAGGGAATAGATACGAGCAGTACTTC. Its product reads: CASSLTGNRYEQYF.